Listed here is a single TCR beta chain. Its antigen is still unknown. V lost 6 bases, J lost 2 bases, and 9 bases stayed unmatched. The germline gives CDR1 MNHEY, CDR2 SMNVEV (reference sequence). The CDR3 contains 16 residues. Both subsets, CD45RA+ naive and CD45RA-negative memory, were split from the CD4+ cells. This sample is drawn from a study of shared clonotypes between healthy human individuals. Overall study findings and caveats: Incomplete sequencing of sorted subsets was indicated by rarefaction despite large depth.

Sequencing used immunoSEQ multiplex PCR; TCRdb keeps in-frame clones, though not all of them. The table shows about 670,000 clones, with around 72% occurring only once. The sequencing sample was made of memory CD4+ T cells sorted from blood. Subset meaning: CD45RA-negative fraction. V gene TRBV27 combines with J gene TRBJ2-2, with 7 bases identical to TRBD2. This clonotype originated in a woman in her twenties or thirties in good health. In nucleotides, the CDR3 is TGTGCCAGCAGGAGTAGCGGGCCTCTTAACACCGGGGAGCTGTTTTTT. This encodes CASRSSGPLNTGELFF.